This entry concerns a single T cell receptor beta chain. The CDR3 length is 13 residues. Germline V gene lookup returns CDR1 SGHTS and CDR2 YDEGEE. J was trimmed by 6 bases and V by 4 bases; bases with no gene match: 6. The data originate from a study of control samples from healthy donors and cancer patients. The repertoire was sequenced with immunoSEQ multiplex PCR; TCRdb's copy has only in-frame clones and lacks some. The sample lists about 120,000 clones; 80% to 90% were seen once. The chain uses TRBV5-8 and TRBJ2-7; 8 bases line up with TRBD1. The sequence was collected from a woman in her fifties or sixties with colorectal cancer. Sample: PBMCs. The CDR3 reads CASSKGTGREQYF. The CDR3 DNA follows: TGTGCCAGCAGCAAAGGGACAGGACGCGAGCAGTACTTC.